Listed below are T cell receptor beta chains from one sample, sequenced in a study of cytomegalovirus exposure and HLA in healthy donors. Clones were sequenced by immunoSEQ multiplex PCR, and TCRdb holds only the in-frame ones, with some missing. The data show roughly 67,000 clones, approximately 78% seen once. Material: PBMCs. These receptors all stem from a man aged 35 to 55 in good health and CMV-seronegative. CDR3s include the opening cysteine and the closing phenylalanine or tryptophan.

>TRBJ1-2|14|TRBV19
CATSPIFSVGGDTF
>TRBJ2-7|18|TRBV7-9
CSSSLVQGNKPVSYEQYF
>.|14|TRBV7-3
CASSLGTGAYEQYF
>TRBJ2-7|15|TRBV7-3
CASSLGGGGLYEQYF
>TRBJ1-2|15|TRBV28
CASSSPGTGDHGYTF
>TRBJ1-3|14|TRBV5-1
CASSPEGTGNTIYF
>TRBJ2-3|16|TRBV5-8
CASSWGLAGDSDTQYF
>TRBJ2-2|17|TRBV7-9
CSSSRTLDSRYTGELFF
>TRBJ2-5|13|TRBV5-8
CASSRRARETQYF
>TRBJ2-2|11|TRBV7-9
CSSLPTGELFF
>.|14|TRBV10-3
CAISEVPPSYEQYF
>TRBJ1-1|15|TRBV16
CASSQSRQPNTEAFF
>TRBJ1-1|13|TRBV18
CASSPGQNTEAFF
>TRBJ2-1|16|TRBV5-4
CASSPSTGATYNEQFF
>TRBJ2-3|16|TRBV27
CASSTSGGAGTDTQYF
>TRBJ2-7|13|TRBV6-5
CASIRGTSYEQYF
>TRBJ1-1|15|TRBV6-5
CASSYSGQGNTEAFF
>TRBJ2-7|14|TRBV6-6
CASRPPSGTFEQYF
>TRBJ2-5|16|TRBV5-1
CASSFAGGSTQETQYF
>TRBJ2-3|18|TRBV10-1
CASSPGQGRGIAVDTQYF
>TRBJ1-5|15|TRBV28
CASSWADSPNQPQHF
>TRBJ1-5|15|TRBV6-1
CASRPRDRGDQPQHF
>TRBJ2-7|15|TRBV18
CASSPTGEIYYEQYF
>TRBJ2-2|15|TRBV4-1
CASSQESGNTGELFF
>TRBJ1-4|15|TRBV28
CASSSGTGGNEKLFF
>TRBJ2-5|17|TRBV19
CASSIESGTGGLETQYF
>TRBJ2-5|16|TRBV6-1
CASSEGRGRGQETQYF
>TRBJ2-7|15|TRBV6-5
CASKISSDRAYEQYF